The clone carrying this T cell receptor (beta chain) is medium-sized within its sample. Its matching antigen is unknown. Stated treatment: 10-day PBMC culture with coronavirus spike peptide pools or control peptides (ViraFEST assay). The Oncomine TCR Beta short-read assay sequenced DNA from cultured CD4+ T cells. Genomic DNA was drawn out of CD4+ T cells grown in culture. TCRdb re-analysed the PCR reads in MiXCR, keeping a single row per CDR3 protein. This sample carries around 16,000 distinct CDR3 sequences, around half of them seen once, and the ten largest clones take about 10%. The entry originates in a study of vaccination and CD4 T cells after COVID-19. Study information: Overlapping spike peptides of SARS-CoV-2, HCoV-NL63, HCoV-OC43 and HCoV-229E were used, and cells were stimulated with them. Either a CEFX pool, an HIV-1 Nef pool, or no peptide was added to control cultures.

This CDR3 is built from 14 residues. Trimming shortened V by 0 bases and J by 6 bases, and 9 bases separated the two germline ends. CDR1 GTSNPN and CDR2 SVGIG come from the germline V gene (reference sequence). Sequences were obtained from CD4+ T cells from blood, cultured in vitro. This TCR derives from a human donor who had recovered from COVID-19. The chain carries TRBV30 and TRBJ1-6; no clear D gene. The CDR3 DNA is TGTGCCTGGAGTGTACGAGCCACTAATTCACCCCTCCACTTT. Protein sequence: CAWSVRATNSPLHF.